Shown below are 30 T cell receptor beta chains from a single sample sequenced in a study of T cell responses to AZD1222 COVID-19 vaccine. Some clones are missing from TCRdb's copy, which holds only in-frame ones; the method was immunoSEQ multiplex PCR. The sample has roughly 100,000 clones, about 90% seen once. The sequenced sample was peripheral blood, obtained 28 days after the second AZD1222 dose. These TCRs come from an adult who received the AZD1222 COVID-19 vaccine.

V usage is TRBV7-9 and J usage is TRBJ1-2; the D gene is possibly TRBD1 (5 bases). The V gene's germline CDR1 is SEHNR and CDR2 FQNEAQ (reference sequence). The CDR3 runs to 14 residues. The V end was cut by 3 bases, the J end by 2 bases, with 10 bases between. This CDR3 reads CASSFSGPNYGYTF. As DNA, the CDR3 is TGTGCCAGCAGCTTCTCAGGGCCAAACTATGGCTACACCTTC.

This chain connects TRBV30 to TRBJ1-6, with unresolved D. Per germline, CDR1 GTSNPN and CDR2 SVGIG (reference sequence). This CDR3 region has 13 residues. Trimming pared 2 bases from V and 7 bases from J, leaving 9 bases between. CDR3 nucleotide sequence: TGTGCCTGGAGTAGTTTGAGAAATTCACCCCTCCACTTT. Protein: CAWSSLRNSPLHF.

V gene TRBV18 combines with J gene TRBJ2-2; D tentatively reads TRBD1 or TRBD2 (5 bases each). Germline CDR1 reads KGHSH; CDR2 reads LQKENI. Trimming took 2 bases from V and 5 from J, leaving 15 bases between them. This CDR3 has 16 residues. Here the CDR3 reads CASSPSAVGATGELFF. In nucleotides, the CDR3 is TGTGCCAGCTCACCATCAGCGGTCGGGGCGACCGGGGAGCTGTTTTTT. Full variable domain (rest looked up from reference TRBV18 and TRBJ2-2): NAGVMQNPRHLVRRRGQEARLRCSPMKGHSHVYWYRQLPEEGLKFMVYLQKENIIDESGMPKERFSAEFPKEGPSILRIQQVVRGDSAAYFCASSPSAVGATGELFFGEGSRLTVL.

The CDR3 bases are TGTGCCAGCACCCGAGAGCTAGCGGGAGTGGATGAGCAGTTCTTC. Protein: CASTRELAGVDEQFF. This sequence joins TRBV5-6 and TRBJ2-1; 10 nucleotides agree with TRBD2. J gave up 8 bases and V 6 bases, and 11 bases lay outside the gene matches. CDR3 length equals 15 residues. CDR1 and CDR2 (germline): SGHDT, YYEEEE.

The J gene is TRBJ2-7, the V gene TRBV5-1; D could derive from TRBD1 or TRBD2 (5 bases each). Trimming removed 0 bases at V and 3 bases at J, with 13 bases between. Germline-derived CDR1 and CDR2 are SGHRS and YFSETQ. The CDR3 runs 15 residues. The CDR3 DNA reads TGCGCCAGCAGCTTGGCCTCGAGGGGTGGCTACGAGCAGTACTTC. This sequence encodes CASSLASRGGYEQYF.

The chain is built from TRBV30 and TRBJ2-3; D call uncertain. Germline V gives CDR1 GTSNPN, CDR2 SVGIG (reference sequence). The CDR3 has 12 residues. V was pared by 0 bases and J by 6 bases, with 7 bases between. DNA for the CDR3: TGTGCCTGGAGTGTACGGTGGGATACGCAGTATTTT. It encodes CAWSVRWDTQYF. Filled out from reference TRBV30 and TRBJ2-3, the complete variable domain reads SQTIHQWPATLVQPVGSPLSLECTVEGTSNPNLYWYRQAAGRGLQLLFYSVGIGQISSEVPQNLSASRPQDRQFILSSKKLLLSDSGFYLCAWSVRWDTQYFGPGTRLTVL.

This rearrangement joins TRBV30 to TRBJ2-2, with TRBD2 as a possible D gene (6 bases). This CDR3 has 16 residues. The V gene lost 2 bases and the J gene lost 5 bases, with 18 bases spanning the gap. The germline CDR1 and CDR2 sequences are GTSNPN and SVGIG (reference sequence). The CDR3 protein is CAWSSPGGLMTGELFF. The CDR3 nucleotides are TGTGCCTGGAGTTCCCCCGGGGGTTTGATGACCGGGGAGCTGTTTTTT.

The chain joins TRBV5-6 to TRBJ2-1, with TRBD1 matching 7 bases. Trimming at V came to 3 bases and at J to 7 bases, leaving 7 bases not matched to a gene. CDR1 and CDR2 from the germline V gene are SGHDT and YYEEEE. The CDR3 extends over 14 amino acids. The CDR3 nucleotides are TGTGCCAGCAGCTACGACAGGGAATGGAATGAGCAGTTCTTC. It specifies CASSYDREWNEQFF.

The count of this clone is one. J is TRBJ1-5 and V is TRBV2; the match to TRBD1 covers 10 bases. This CDR3 has 13 residues. The V and J ends lost 9 bases and 5 bases, in that order; junction bases with no gene match: 4. CDR1 is SNHLY and CDR2 is FYNNEI in the germline V gene. In nucleotides, the CDR3 is TGTGCCAGTAGCGGACAGGGGGATCAGCCCCAGCATTTT. It is translated as CASSGQGDQPQHF.

In its sample, this clone was seen a few times. The chain uses TRBV9 and TRBJ2-5; D is undetermined. V gave up 0 bases and J gave up 1 base, with 10 bases separating them. Germline assignment: CDR1 SGDLS and CDR2 YYNGEE. CDR3 size: 15 residues. The CDR3 loop is CASSVGTTFQETQYF. Written as DNA, the CDR3 is TGTGCCAGCAGCGTAGGGACCACGTTCCAAGAGACCCAGTACTTC.

This chain connects TRBV19 to TRBJ2-3; D perhaps matches TRBD2 (5 bases). The CDR3 extends over 14 amino acids. Germline CDR1 and CDR2: LNHDA and SQIVND (reference sequence). V lost 5 bases and J 4 bases, leaving 13 bases between the germline ends. The CDR3 nucleotides are TGTGCCAGTAGTTCGGGTCGGGAAGCAGATACGCAGTATTTT. This gives the protein CASSSGREADTQYF. Full variable domain (remainder filled in from reference TRBV19 and TRBJ2-3): DGGITQSPKYLFRKEGQNVTLSCEQNLNHDAMYWYRQDPGQGLRLIYYSQIVNDFQKGDIAEGYSVSREKKESFPLTVTSAQKNPTAFYLCASSSGREADTQYFGPGTRLTVL.

This sequence joins TRBV7-9 and TRBJ2-1; 12 nucleotides match TRBD2. The germline V gene encodes CDR1 SEHNR and CDR2 FQNEAQ (reference sequence). This CDR3 region has 17 residues. Germline trimming cut 5 bases from V and 4 bases from J; bases unmatched to any gene: 9. The CDR3 loop reads CASSPGTSGLLYNEQFF. The CDR3 DNA is TGTGCCAGCAGCCCTGGGACTAGCGGGCTTCTTTACAATGAGCAGTTCTTC. The full variable domain, completed using reference TRBV7-9 and TRBJ2-1, is DTGVSQNPRHKITKRGQNVTFRCDPISEHNRLYWYRQTLGQGPEFLTYFQNEAQLEKSRLLSDRFSAERPKGSFSTLEIQRTEQGDSAMYLCASSPGTSGLLYNEQFFGPGTRLTVL.

The chain's CDR3 is CAWDTESYTGELFF. In nucleotides, the CDR3 is TGTGCCTGGGACACAGAGTCATACACCGGGGAGCTGTTTTTT. The V call is TRBV30, the J call TRBJ2-2; D call uncertain. Germline CDR1 reads GTSNPN; CDR2 reads SVGIG (reference sequence). The V and J ends lost 5 bases and 3 bases respectively, with 13 bases between them. The CDR3 sequence is 14 residues long.

The rearrangement uses TRBV7-2 and TRBJ2-3, with D possibly called TRBD1 or TRBD2 (5 bases each). The CDR3 consists of 16 residues. Germline V gene data show CDR1 as SGHTA and CDR2 as FQGNSA. The ends were cut back, 3 bases at V and 5 bases at J, with 18 bases in the middle. The DNA for the CDR3 is TGTGCCAGCAGCTTGATGCCGGGACCGACCAGAGATACGCAGTATTTT. Protein: CASSLMPGPTRDTQYF. Variable domain in full (rest from reference TRBV7-2 and TRBJ2-3): GAGVSQSPSNKVTEKGKDVELRCDPISGHTALYWYRQSLGQGLEFLIYFQGNSAPDKSGLPSDRFSAERTGGSVSTLTIQRTQQEDSAVYLCASSLMPGPTRDTQYFGPGTRLTVL.

The rearrangement links TRBV3-1 (or the pseudogene TRBV3-2) to TRBJ2-3; D is ambiguous. The CDR3 is 15 amino acids. Germline V CDR1 and CDR2: LGHDT, YNNKEL (reference sequence). Trimming stripped 0 bases from V and 5 bases from J, with 12 bases between. CDR3 DNA: TGTGCCAGCAGCCAAGATGTTCTGGGCGTAGATACGCAGTATTTT. This sequence encodes CASSQDVLGVDTQYF.

The chain has TRBV30 and TRBJ2-2; 10 bases align to TRBD1. From germline, CDR1 is GTSNPN and CDR2 SVGIG (reference sequence). J was trimmed by 4 bases and V by 5 bases; bases with no gene match: 7. The CDR3 is made up of 15 amino acids. This CDR3 reads CAWRDRGTSTGELFF. The CDR3 DNA sequence: TGTGCCTGGCGGGACAGGGGAACGAGCACCGGGGAGCTGTTTTTT.

The chain couples TRBV29-1 to TRBJ2-1, with D tentatively TRBD2 (5 bases). Trimming removed 4 bases at V and 8 bases at J, with 12 bases between. The length of the CDR3 is 12 residues. CDR1 SQVTM and CDR2 ANQGSEA come from the germline V gene. The CDR3 loop reads CSVGRTGDEQFF. The CDR3 bases are TGCAGCGTTGGACGGACTGGGGATGAGCAGTTCTTC.

This chain links TRBV30 with TRBJ1-1; no definite D call. Trimming cost V 2 bases and J 1 base, with 8 bases left between them. Germline values: CDR1 GTSNPN, CDR2 SVGIG (reference sequence). This CDR3 has 13 residues. The CDR3 DNA reads TGTGCCTGGAGTCGGCAGGAGAACACTGAAGCTTTCTTT. Residues: CAWSRQENTEAFF.

Comment on this clone: A junction boundary mismatches the germline segment, possibly from a read error. The rearrangement uses TRBV28 and TRBJ2-7; no definite D call. CDR3 size: 10 residues. Germline values: CDR1 MDHEN, CDR2 SYDVKM. The CDR3 coding sequence is TGTGCCAGCAGTTCCTACCAGCAGTACTTC. This encodes CASSSYQQYF.

This clone has a single count. The chain uses TRBV29-1 and TRBJ2-2; D ambiguous. V was clipped by 6 bases and J by 6 bases, with 11 bases between them. Germline V lookup: CDR1 SQVTM, CDR2 ANQGSEA. CDR3 length: 12 residues. CDR3 DNA: TGCAGCGTCTTAGACGGAGCCGGGGAGCTGTTTTTT. As protein: CSVLDGAGELFF.

The rearrangement joins TRBV25-1 to TRBJ2-1, with 10 bases aligning to TRBD2. Germline V gene lookup returns CDR1 MGHDK and CDR2 SYGVNS. The CDR3 loop spans 15 amino acids. V shed 3 bases and J 5 bases; nucleotides not matched to a gene: 4. The CDR3: CASSDTSGAHNEQFF. DNA for the CDR3: TGTGCCAGCAGTGACACTAGCGGGGCCCACAATGAGCAGTTCTTC.

This chain connects TRBV11-3 to TRBJ2-3; 8 bases map to TRBD1. Germline CDR1 and CDR2: SGHNT and YENEEA. The CDR3 covers 14 residues. The J segment lost 2 bases and the V segment lost 3 bases, leaving 1 base of the junction unmatched. The CDR3 region has the DNA TGTGCCAGCAGCTTGGACAGGGACACAGATACGCAGTATTTT. Translating it yields CASSLDRDTDTQYF.

V is TRBV7-9 and J is TRBJ2-3, with D possibly being TRBD2 (5 bases). CDR1 and CDR2 from the germline V gene are SEHNR and FQNEAQ (reference sequence). The V end was cut by 11 bases, the J end by 0 bases, with 15 bases between. The CDR3 totals 14 residues. The CDR3 bases are TGTGCCTCTCGAAGCGGTAGTAGCACAGATACGCAGTATTTT. Translated, it gives CASRSGSSTDTQYF.

The chain combines TRBV6-1 with TRBJ2-7; no clear D. CDR3 length: 13 amino acids. Germline CDR1 reads MNHNS; CDR2 reads SASEGT. The V and J ends lost 2 bases and 3 bases respectively, with 8 bases between them. CDR3 in DNA: TGTGCCAGCAGTGAAACAGCCTTCTACGAGCAGTACTTC. This translates into CASSETAFYEQYF.

This clone was counted once. V gene TRBV7-2 combines with J gene TRBJ1-1, with D unclear. The V and J ends lost 5 bases and 1 base respectively, with 11 bases between them. The germline gives CDR1 SGHTA, CDR2 FQGNSA. The CDR3 has 14 amino acids. CDR3 coding DNA: TGTGCCAGCAGCCAACATGGCCGGAACACTGAAGCTTTCTTT. This gives the protein CASSQHGRNTEAFF.

The rearrangement links TRBV18 to TRBJ2-1; TRBD1 aligns across 11 bases. Germline trimming cut 4 bases from V and 7 bases from J; bases unmatched to any gene: 6. Germline V gene sequence: CDR1 KGHSH, CDR2 LQKENI. This CDR3 is built from 15 residues. CDR3 in DNA: TGTGCCAGCTCACGAGGGGGACAGGGGGTGAATGAGCAGTTCTTC. It is translated as CASSRGGQGVNEQFF.

The rearrangement uses TRBV6-5 and TRBJ1-4, with D possibly being TRBD1 (5 bases). The CDR3 covers 15 residues. V was clipped by 5 bases and J by 5 bases, with 15 bases between them. Germline V lookup: CDR1 MNHEY, CDR2 SVGAGI. CDR3 bases: TGTGCCAGCAGTAGGGGACTGAAGACGAATGAAAAACTGTTTTTT. As protein: CASSRGLKTNEKLFF.

The CDR3 DNA reads TGTGCCAGCAGTTTATCGACTCCGACGAATGAGCAGTTCTTC. This gives the protein CASSLSTPTNEQFF. V is TRBV28 and J is TRBJ2-1; D remains unclear. Germline loops: CDR1 MDHEN, CDR2 SYDVKM. This CDR3 spans 14 amino acids. With 1 base removed from V and 7 bases from J, the gap between germline ends came to 11 bases.

CDR3 bases: TGTGCCAGCAGTTTAGGGCAGGGGTTTTCACCCCTCCACTTT. It translates to CASSLGQGFSPLHF. The chain couples TRBV27 to TRBJ1-6; the D gene is possibly TRBD1 (6 bases). Trimming removed 2 bases from V and 9 bases from J, with 11 bases in between. The CDR3 is made up of 14 amino acids. Germline lookup yields CDR1 MNHEY and CDR2 SMNVEV (reference sequence).

The CDR3 coding sequence is TGTGCCAGCTCACCAATGGGCCTGAACACTGAAGCTTTCTTT. Its translation: CASSPMGLNTEAFF. V is TRBV18 and J is TRBJ1-1; D unclear. The germline gives CDR1 KGHSH, CDR2 LQKENI. V lost 2 bases, J lost 0 bases, and 7 bases lay in between. CDR3 length: 14 residues.